The clone carrying this T cell receptor beta chain was found many times. Its cognate antigen is unknown. This CDR3 region has 15 residues. V dropped 1 base and J dropped 0 bases, with 7 bases sitting between them. Germline CDR1 MNHEY, CDR2 SVGEGT. TCRdb ran MiXCR on the RT-PCR reads and lists one entry per CDR3 protein. The sample holds hundreds of thousands of distinct CDR3 sequences; roughly 8.2% are singletons and the top ten take 10% to 15%. The sample originates from a study of response to subunit inactivated influenza vaccine. Whole-study findings and limits: New T cells are recruited in small numbers by each seasonal influenza vaccination, according to the authors' suggestion.

This specimen was PBMCs from blood, taken about 24 months after vaccination. This receptor was identified in a man between 50 and 69 years old who received an inactivated influenza vaccine. The V call is TRBV6-2 or TRBV6-3, the J call TRBJ2-1; no definite D call. The CDR3 DNA sequence: TGTGCCAGCAGTTACTGGGCTGCCTCCTACAATGAGCAGTTCTTC. Translated, it gives CASSYWAASYNEQFF.